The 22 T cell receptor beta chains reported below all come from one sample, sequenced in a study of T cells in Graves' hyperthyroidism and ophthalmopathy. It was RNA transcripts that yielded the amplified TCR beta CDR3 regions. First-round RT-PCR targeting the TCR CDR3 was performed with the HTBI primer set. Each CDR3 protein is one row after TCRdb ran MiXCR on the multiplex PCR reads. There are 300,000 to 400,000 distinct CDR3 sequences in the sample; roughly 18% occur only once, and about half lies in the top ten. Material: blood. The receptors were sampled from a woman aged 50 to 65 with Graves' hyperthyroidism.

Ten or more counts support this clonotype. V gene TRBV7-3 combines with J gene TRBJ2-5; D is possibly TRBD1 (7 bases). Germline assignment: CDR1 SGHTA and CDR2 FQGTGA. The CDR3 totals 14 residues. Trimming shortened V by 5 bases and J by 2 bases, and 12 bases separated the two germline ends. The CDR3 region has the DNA TGTGCCAGCAGCCCGCAGGGGGGACAAGAGACCCAGTACTTC. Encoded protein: CASSPQGGQETQYF.

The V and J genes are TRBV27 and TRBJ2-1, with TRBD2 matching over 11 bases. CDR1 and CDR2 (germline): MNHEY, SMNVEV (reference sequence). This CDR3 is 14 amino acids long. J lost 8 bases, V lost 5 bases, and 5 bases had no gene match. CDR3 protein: CASSITSGRYEQFF. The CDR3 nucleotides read TGTGCCAGCAGTATCACTAGCGGGAGATATGAGCAGTTCTTC.

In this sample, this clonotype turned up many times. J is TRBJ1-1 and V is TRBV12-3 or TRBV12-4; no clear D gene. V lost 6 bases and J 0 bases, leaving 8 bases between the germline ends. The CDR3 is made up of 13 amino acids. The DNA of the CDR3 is TGTGCCAGCAGCTCCGTGATGAACACTGAAGCTTTCTTT. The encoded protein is CASSSVMNTEAFF.

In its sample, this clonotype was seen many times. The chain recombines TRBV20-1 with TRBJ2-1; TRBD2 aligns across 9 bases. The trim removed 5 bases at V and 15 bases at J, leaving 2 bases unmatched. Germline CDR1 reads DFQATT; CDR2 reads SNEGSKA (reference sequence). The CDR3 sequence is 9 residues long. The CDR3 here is CSALSGGFF. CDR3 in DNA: TGCAGTGCTCTTAGCGGGGGGTTCTTC.

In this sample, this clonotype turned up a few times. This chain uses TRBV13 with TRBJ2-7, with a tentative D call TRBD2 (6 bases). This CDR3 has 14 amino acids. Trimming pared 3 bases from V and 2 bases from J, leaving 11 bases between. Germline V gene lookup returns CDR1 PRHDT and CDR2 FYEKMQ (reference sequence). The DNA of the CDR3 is TGTGCCAGCAGCTTCGGGAGCAAAACCTACGAGCAGTACTTC. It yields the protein CASSFGSKTYEQYF. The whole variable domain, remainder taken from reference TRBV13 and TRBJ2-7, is AAGVIQSPRHLIKEKRETATLKCYPIPRHDTVYWYQQGPGQDPQFLISFYEKMQSDKGSIPDRFSAQQFSDYHSELNMSSLELGDSALYFCASSFGSKTYEQYFGPGTRLTVT.

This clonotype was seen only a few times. CDR3 protein: CASSASSGYSYEQYV. The CDR3, as DNA: TGTGCCAGCAGTGCATCTAGCGGATACTCCTACGAGCAGTACGTC. The chain is built from TRBV6-1 and TRBJ2-7, with 7 bases aligning to TRBD2. With 4 bases clipped from V and 0 bases from J, the junction kept 6 bases outside the gene matches. Germline V lookup: CDR1 MNHNS, CDR2 SASEGT. The CDR3 consists of 15 residues.

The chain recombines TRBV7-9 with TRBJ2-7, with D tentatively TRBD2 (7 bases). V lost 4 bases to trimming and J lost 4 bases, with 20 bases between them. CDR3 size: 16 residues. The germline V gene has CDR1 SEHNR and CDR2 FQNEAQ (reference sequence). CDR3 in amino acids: CASSSVLAGAGYEQYF. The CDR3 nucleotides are TGTGCCAGCAGCTCTGTCCTGGCGGGGGCAGGGTACGAGCAGTACTTC.

CDR3 coding DNA: TGCGCCAGCAGCCCCCAACCAACTAGCACAGATACGCAGTATTTT. The encoded protein is CASSPQPTSTDTQYF. J is TRBJ2-3 and V is TRBV5-1; D is uncertain. The CDR3 runs to 15 residues. Trimming cost V 4 bases and J 0 bases, with 12 bases left between them. Germline lookup yields CDR1 SGHRS and CDR2 YFSETQ.

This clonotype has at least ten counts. The CDR3 spells CASSVQGINQPQHF. CDR3 coding DNA: TGTGCCAGCAGTGTACAGGGAATCAATCAGCCCCAGCATTTT. The chain links TRBV2 to TRBJ1-5; perhaps TRBD1 as D (6 bases). In germline, CDR1 is SNHLY, CDR2 FYNNEI. Trimming shortened V by 4 bases and J by 3 bases, and 10 bases separated the two germline ends. CDR3 length: 14 amino acids.

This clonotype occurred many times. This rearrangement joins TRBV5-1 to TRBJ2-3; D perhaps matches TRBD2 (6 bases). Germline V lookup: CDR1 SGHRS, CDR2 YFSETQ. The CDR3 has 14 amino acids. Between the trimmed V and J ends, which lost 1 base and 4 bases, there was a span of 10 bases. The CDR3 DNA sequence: TGCGCCAGCAGCTTGAGTCCGGGAGCAGATACGCAGTATTTT. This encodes CASSLSPGADTQYF.

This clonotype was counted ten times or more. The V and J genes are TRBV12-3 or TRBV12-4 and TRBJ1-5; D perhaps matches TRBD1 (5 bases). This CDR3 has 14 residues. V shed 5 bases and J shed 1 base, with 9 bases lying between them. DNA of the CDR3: TGTGCCAGCAGTCCCGGGGGAAGCAATCAGCCCCAGCATTTT. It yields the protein CASSPGGSNQPQHF.

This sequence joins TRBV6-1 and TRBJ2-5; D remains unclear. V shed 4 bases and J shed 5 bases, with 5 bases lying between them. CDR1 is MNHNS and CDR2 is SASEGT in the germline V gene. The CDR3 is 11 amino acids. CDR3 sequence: CASSVMETQYF. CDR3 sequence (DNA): TGTGCCAGCAGTGTTATGGAGACCCAGTACTTC.

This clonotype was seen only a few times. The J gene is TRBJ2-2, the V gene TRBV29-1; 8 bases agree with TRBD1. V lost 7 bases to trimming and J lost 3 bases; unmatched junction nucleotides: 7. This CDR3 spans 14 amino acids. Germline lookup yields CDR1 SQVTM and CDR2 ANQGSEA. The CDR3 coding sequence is TGCAGCGGGCTGGGACAGGCGGACACCGGGGAGCTGTTTTTT. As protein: CSGLGQADTGELFF.

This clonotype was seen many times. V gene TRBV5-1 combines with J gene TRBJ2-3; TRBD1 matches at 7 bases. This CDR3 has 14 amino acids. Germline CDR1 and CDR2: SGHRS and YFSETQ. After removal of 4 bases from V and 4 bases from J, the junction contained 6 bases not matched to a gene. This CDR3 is CASSLTGWADTQYF. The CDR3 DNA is TGCGCCAGCAGCCTGACAGGGTGGGCAGATACGCAGTATTTT. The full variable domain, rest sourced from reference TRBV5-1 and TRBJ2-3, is KAGVTQTPRYLIKTRGQQVTLSCSPISGHRSVSWYQQTPGQGLQFLFEYFSETQRNKGNFPGRFSGRQFSNSRSEMNVSTLELGDSALYLCASSLTGWADTQYFGPGTRLTVL.

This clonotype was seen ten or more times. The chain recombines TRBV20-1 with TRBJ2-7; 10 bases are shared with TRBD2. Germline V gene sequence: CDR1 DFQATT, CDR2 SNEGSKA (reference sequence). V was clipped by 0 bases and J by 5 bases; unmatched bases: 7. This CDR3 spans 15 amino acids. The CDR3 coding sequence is TGCAGTGCTAGAGATCCTAGCGGGAGACTCAACGAGCAGTACTTC. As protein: CSARDPSGRLNEQYF.

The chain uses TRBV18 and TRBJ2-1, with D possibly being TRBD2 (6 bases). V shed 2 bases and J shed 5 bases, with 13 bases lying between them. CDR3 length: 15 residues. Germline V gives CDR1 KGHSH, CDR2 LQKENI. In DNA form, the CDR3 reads TGTGCCAGCTCACCATACAGCGGGTTCAACAATGAGCAGTTCTTC. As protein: CASSPYSGFNNEQFF.

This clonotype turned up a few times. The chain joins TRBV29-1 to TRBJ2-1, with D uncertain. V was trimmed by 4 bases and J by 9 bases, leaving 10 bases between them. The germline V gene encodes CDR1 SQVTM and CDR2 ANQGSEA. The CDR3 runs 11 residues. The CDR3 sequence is CSVGPVGEQFF. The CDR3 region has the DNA TGCAGCGTTGGTCCGGTCGGTGAGCAGTTCTTC.

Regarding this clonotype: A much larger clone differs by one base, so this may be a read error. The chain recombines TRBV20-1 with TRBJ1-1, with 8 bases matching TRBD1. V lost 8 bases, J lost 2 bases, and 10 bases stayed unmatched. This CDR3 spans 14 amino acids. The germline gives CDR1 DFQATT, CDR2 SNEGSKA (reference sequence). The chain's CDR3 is CSTGQGGTNTEAFF. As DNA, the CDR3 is TGCAGTACTGGACAGGGAGGGACCAACACTGAAGCTTTCTTT.

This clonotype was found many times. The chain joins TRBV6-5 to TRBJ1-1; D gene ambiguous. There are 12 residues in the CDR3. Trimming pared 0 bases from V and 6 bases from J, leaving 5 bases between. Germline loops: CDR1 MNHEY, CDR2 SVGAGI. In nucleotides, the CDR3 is TGTGCCAGCAGTTACTCTGGCGCTGAAGCTTTCTTT. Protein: CASSYSGAEAFF.

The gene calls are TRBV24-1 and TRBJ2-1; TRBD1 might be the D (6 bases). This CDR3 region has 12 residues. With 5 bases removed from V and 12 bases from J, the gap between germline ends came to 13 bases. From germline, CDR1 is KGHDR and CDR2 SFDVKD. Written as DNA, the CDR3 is TGTGCCACCAGTGTGAGGGGGATGGGGCAGTTCTTC. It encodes CATSVRGMGQFF.

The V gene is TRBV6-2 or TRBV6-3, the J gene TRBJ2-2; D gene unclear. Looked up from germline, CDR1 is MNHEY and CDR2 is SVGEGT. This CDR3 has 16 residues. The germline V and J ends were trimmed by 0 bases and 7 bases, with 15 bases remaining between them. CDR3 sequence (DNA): TGTGCCAGCAGTTACTCTAACAGTGTGTCCCTCGGGGAGCTGTTTTTT. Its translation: CASSYSNSVSLGELFF.

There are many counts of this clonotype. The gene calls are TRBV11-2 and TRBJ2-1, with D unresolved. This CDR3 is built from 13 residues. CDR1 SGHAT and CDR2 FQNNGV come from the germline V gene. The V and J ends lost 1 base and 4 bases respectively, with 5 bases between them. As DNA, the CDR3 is TGTGCCAGCAGCTTAGCGTCATACAATGAGCAGTTCTTC. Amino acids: CASSLASYNEQFF.